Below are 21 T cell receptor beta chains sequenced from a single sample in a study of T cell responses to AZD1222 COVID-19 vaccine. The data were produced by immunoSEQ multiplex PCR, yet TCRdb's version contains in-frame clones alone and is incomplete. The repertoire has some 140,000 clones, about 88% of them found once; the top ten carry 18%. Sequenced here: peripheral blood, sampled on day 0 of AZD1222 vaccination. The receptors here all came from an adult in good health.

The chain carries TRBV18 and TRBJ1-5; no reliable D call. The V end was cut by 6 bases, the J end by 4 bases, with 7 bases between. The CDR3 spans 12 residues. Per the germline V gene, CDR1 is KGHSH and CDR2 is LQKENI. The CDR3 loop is CASSQQNQPQHF. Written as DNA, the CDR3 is TGTGCCAGCTCTCAACAGAATCAGCCCCAGCATTTT.

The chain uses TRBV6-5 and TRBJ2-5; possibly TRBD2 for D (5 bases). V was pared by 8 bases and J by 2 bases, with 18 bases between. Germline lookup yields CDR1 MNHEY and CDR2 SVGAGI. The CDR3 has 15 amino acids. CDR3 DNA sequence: TGTGCCAGCTCCCCGGGCGGGCCGTGGCAAGAGACCCAGTACTTC. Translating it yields CASSPGGPWQETQYF.

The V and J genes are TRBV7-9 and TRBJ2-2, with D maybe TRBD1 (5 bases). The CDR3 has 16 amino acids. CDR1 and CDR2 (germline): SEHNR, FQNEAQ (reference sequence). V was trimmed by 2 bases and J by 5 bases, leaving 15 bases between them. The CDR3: CASSLIRVRETGELFF. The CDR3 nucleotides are TGTGCCAGCAGCTTAATTAGGGTCAGGGAAACCGGGGAGCTGTTTTTT.

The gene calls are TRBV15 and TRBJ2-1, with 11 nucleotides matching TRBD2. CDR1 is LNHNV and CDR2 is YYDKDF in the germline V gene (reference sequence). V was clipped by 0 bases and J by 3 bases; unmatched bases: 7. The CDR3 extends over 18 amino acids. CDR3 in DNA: TGTGCCACCAGCAGAGAATTTAGCGGGGGGGCCGGCTACAATGAGCAGTTCTTC. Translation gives CATSREFSGGAGYNEQFF.

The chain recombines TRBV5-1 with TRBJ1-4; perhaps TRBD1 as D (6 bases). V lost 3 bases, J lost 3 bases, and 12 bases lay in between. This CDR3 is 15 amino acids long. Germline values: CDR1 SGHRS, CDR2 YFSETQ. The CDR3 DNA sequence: TGCGCCAGCAGCTCGGAGACAGGAGCTAATGAAAAACTGTTTTTT. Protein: CASSSETGANEKLFF. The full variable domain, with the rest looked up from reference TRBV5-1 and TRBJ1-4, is KAGVTQTPRYLIKTRGQQVTLSCSPISGHRSVSWYQQTPGQGLQFLFEYFSETQRNKGNFPGRFSGRQFSNSRSEMNVSTLELGDSALYLCASSSETGANEKLFFGSGTQLSVL.

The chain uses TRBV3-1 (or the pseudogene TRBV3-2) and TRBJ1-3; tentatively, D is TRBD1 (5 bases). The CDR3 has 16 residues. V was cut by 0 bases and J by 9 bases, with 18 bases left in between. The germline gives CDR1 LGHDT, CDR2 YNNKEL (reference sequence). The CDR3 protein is CASSQESVGTRSTIYF. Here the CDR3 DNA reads TGTGCCAGCAGCCAAGAATCTGTAGGGACCCGGAGCACCATATATTTT.

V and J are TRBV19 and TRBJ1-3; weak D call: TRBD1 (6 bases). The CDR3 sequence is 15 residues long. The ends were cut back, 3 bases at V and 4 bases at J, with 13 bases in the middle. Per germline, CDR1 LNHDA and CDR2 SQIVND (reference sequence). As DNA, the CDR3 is TGTGCCAGTAGTATTCTACAGGGATCCGGAAACACCATATATTTT. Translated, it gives CASSILQGSGNTIYF.

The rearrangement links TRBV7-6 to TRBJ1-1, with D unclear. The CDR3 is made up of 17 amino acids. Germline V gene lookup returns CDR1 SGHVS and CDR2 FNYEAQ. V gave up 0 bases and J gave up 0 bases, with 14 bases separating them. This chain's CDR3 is CASSLAPGGVMNTEAFF. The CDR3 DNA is TGTGCCAGCAGCTTAGCCCCGGGCGGTGTAATGAACACTGAAGCTTTCTTT.

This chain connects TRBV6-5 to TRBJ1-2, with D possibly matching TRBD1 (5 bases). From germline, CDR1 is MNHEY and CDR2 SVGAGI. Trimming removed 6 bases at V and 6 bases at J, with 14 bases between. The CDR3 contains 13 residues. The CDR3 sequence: CASRMGRVDGYTF. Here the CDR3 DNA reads TGTGCCAGCAGGATGGGCAGGGTGGATGGCTACACCTTC.

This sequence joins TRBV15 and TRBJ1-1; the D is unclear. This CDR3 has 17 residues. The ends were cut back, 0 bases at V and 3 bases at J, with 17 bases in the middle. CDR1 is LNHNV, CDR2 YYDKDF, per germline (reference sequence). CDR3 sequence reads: CATSRDKGGLGDTEAFF. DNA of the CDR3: TGTGCCACCAGCAGAGATAAAGGAGGGCTTGGGGACACTGAAGCTTTCTTT.

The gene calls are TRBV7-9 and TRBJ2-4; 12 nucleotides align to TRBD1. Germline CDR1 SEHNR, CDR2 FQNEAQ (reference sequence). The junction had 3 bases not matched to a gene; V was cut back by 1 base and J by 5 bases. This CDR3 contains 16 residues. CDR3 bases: TGTGCCAGCAGCTTAGGGGACAGGGGGCGGCAAAACATTCAGTACTTC. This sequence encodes CASSLGDRGRQNIQYF.

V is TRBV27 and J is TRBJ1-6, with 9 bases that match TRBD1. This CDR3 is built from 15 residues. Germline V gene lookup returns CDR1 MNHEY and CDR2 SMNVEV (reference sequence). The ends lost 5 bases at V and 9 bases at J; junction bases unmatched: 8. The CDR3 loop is CASSPRQGVGSPLHF. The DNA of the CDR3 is TGTGCCAGCAGTCCCCGACAGGGGGTTGGTTCACCCCTCCACTTT.

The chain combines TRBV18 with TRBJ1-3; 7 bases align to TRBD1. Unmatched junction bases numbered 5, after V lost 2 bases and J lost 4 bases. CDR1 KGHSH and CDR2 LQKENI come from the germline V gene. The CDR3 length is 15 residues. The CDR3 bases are TGTGCCAGCTCACCAAGACAGGGCGCGGGAAACACCATATATTTT. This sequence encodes CASSPRQGAGNTIYF.

This chain's CDR3 is CASSEDPVGAFF. CDR3 DNA: TGTGCCAGCAGTGAGGACCCCGTCGGAGCTTTCTTT. J is TRBJ1-1 and V is TRBV6-6; D gene uncertain. This CDR3 contains 12 residues. Looked up from germline, CDR1 is MNHNY and CDR2 is SVGAGI (reference sequence). V shed 5 bases and J shed 10 bases, with 14 bases lying between them.

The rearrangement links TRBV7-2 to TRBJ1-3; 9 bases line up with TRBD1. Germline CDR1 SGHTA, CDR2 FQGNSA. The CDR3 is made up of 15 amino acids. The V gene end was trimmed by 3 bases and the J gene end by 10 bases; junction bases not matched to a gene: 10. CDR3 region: CASSFPLTGGRTIYF. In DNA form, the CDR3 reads TGTGCCAGCAGCTTCCCCCTGACAGGGGGTAGAACCATATATTTT.

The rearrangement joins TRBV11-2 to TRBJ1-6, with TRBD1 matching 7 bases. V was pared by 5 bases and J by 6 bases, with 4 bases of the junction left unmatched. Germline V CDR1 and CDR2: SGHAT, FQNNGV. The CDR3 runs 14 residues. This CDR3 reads CASSNRDSNSPLHF. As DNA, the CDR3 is TGTGCCAGCAGCAACCGGGACAGTAATTCACCCCTCCACTTT.

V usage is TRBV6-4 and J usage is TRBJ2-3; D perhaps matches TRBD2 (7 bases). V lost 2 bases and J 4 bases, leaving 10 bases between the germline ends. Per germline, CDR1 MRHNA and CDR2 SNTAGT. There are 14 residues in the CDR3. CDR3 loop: CASSDGGAADTQYF. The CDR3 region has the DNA TGTGCCAGCAGTGACGGGGGGGCCGCAGATACGCAGTATTTT.

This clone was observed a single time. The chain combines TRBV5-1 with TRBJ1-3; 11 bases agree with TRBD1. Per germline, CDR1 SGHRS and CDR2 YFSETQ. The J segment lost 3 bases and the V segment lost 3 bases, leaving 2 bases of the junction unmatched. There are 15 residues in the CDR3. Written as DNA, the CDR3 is TGCGCCAGCAGCTCGGACAGGGGGCTTGGAAACACCATATATTTT. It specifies CASSSDRGLGNTIYF.

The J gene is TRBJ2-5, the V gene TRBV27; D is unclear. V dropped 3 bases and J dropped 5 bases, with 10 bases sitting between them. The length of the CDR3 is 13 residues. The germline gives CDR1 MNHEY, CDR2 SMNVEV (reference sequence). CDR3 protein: CASSFSLGETQYF. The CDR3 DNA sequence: TGTGCCAGCAGTTTTTCCCTTGGGGAGACCCAGTACTTC.

CDR3 in amino acids: CASSASLTFLPEAFF. Here the CDR3 DNA reads TGTGCCAGCAGCGCAAGTCTGACATTCCTTCCTGAAGCTTTCTTT. The V gene is TRBV21-1, the J gene TRBJ1-1; the table's D call, TRBD1, was not checked against the DNA. TRBV21-1 is shown as a pseudogene. The CDR3 consists of 15 residues.

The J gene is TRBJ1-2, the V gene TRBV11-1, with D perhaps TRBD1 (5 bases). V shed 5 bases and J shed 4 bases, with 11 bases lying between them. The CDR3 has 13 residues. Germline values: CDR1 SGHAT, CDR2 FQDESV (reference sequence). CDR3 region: CASSQGPGYGYTF. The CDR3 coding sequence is TGTGCCAGCAGCCAGGGACCAGGCTATGGCTACACCTTC.